The 19 T cell receptor beta chains given below trace back to one sample, sequenced in a study of blood T cell repertoires in COVID-19. Produced via immunoSEQ multiplex PCR; TCRdb's table is partial and in-frame only. The sample has roughly 120,000 clones, roughly 84% seen once. The material sequenced was peripheral blood. The receptors were gathered from a woman aged 40 to 50 with acute or convalescent COVID-19.

The V call is TRBV4-1, the J call TRBJ2-1; 9 bases align to TRBD2. After removal of 1 base from V and 10 bases from J, the junction contained 14 bases not matched to a gene. Germline V gene lookup returns CDR1 MGHRA and CDR2 YSYEKL. The CDR3 spans 17 residues. The CDR3 DNA reads as TGCGCCAGCAGCCAAGCCACAGCGGGGGGTTTCAGCGGAGAGCAGTTCTTC. Encoded protein: CASSQATAGGFSGEQFF.

The J gene is TRBJ2-5, the V gene TRBV5-1, with 10 bases lining up with TRBD2. The V segment lost 0 bases and the J segment 5 bases; nucleotides outside the gene matches: 7. Germline V gene lookup returns CDR1 SGHRS and CDR2 YFSETQ. The CDR3 is 16 residues long. In nucleotides, the CDR3 is TGCGCCAGCAGCTTGGGGCAGCGGGGGGGCCCGGAGACCCAGTACTTC. Its protein product is CASSLGQRGGPETQYF.

In DNA form, the CDR3 reads TGTGCCAGCAGTTTAAACAGAAATGAGCAGTTCTTC. Protein sequence: CASSLNRNEQFF. The genes are TRBV27 and TRBJ2-1, with D unclear. The germline gives CDR1 MNHEY, CDR2 SMNVEV (reference sequence). V lost 2 bases to trimming and J lost 7 bases, with 6 bases between them. There are 12 residues in the CDR3.

V gene TRBV7-9 combines with J gene TRBJ1-2; 8 bases line up with TRBD1. CDR1 is SEHNR, CDR2 FQNEAQ, per germline (reference sequence). The length of the CDR3 is 16 residues. V shed 5 bases and J 2 bases; nucleotides not matched to a gene: 10. As DNA, the CDR3 is TGTGCCAGCAGCCTACATTTGGACAGGGTAAACTATGGCTACACCTTC. Amino acids: CASSLHLDRVNYGYTF.

This chain uses TRBV5-1 with TRBJ2-1; TRBD2 agrees at 7 bases. V was clipped by 2 bases and J by 7 bases; unmatched bases: 9. CDR1 and CDR2 (germline): SGHRS, YFSETQ. CDR3 length: 15 amino acids. Here the CDR3 DNA reads TGCGCCAGCAGCTTAAACCTGGGGGGGGAAAATGAGCAGTTCTTC. It is translated as CASSLNLGGENEQFF. Variable domain in full (rest from reference TRBV5-1 and TRBJ2-1): KAGVTQTPRYLIKTRGQQVTLSCSPISGHRSVSWYQQTPGQGLQFLFEYFSETQRNKGNFPGRFSGRQFSNSRSEMNVSTLELGDSALYLCASSLNLGGENEQFFGPGTRLTVL.

The rearrangement uses TRBV11-2 and TRBJ1-3, with TRBD1 matching 8 bases. Per the germline V gene, CDR1 is SGHAT and CDR2 is FQNNGV. CDR3 length equals 18 residues. The J segment lost 0 bases and the V segment lost 5 bases, leaving 12 bases of the junction unmatched. For the CDR3, the DNA is TGTGCCAGCAGCGGCCGGACAGGGTACGACTTCTCTGGAAACACCATATATTTT. Its translation is CASSGRTGYDFSGNTIYF.

The chain couples TRBV19 to TRBJ1-5; 8 bases are a match to TRBD1. This CDR3 is built from 15 residues. Germline V CDR1 and CDR2: LNHDA, SQIVND (reference sequence). V lost 7 bases and J lost 1; bases outside the gene matches: 6. Here the CDR3 DNA reads TGTGCCAGTACTTTGGACAGGGCAAGCAATCAGCCCCAGCATTTT. This translates into CASTLDRASNQPQHF.

The genes are TRBV11-2 and TRBJ2-1; 12 positions match TRBD2. V lost 2 bases, J lost 7 bases, and 3 bases stayed unmatched. CDR1 SGHAT and CDR2 FQNNGV come from the germline V gene. The CDR3 runs to 15 residues. The CDR3, as DNA: TGTGCCAGCAGCTTAAGACTAGCGGGGGCGAATGAGCAGTTCTTC. The encoded protein is CASSLRLAGANEQFF.

The chain joins TRBV30 to TRBJ1-3; D is uncertain. The CDR3 covers 14 residues. V was clipped by 2 bases and J by 2 bases, with 10 bases between them. CDR1 is GTSNPN and CDR2 is SVGIG in the germline V gene (reference sequence). The CDR3 region has the DNA TGTGCCTGGAGTTCCCGACAACCTGGAAACACCATATATTTT. It yields the protein CAWSSRQPGNTIYF.

The genes are TRBV5-1 and TRBJ2-1, with D possibly matching TRBD1 (5 bases). Trimming shortened V by 3 bases and J by 3 bases, and 7 bases separated the two germline ends. The germline gives CDR1 SGHRS, CDR2 YFSETQ. This CDR3 has 13 amino acids. The CDR3 DNA reads TGCGCCAGCAGCTCGGACAACTACAATGAGCAGTTCTTC. It encodes CASSSDNYNEQFF. Together with reference TRBV5-1 and TRBJ2-1, the CDR3 gives the full variable domain: KAGVTQTPRYLIKTRGQQVTLSCSPISGHRSVSWYQQTPGQGLQFLFEYFSETQRNKGNFPGRFSGRQFSNSRSEMNVSTLELGDSALYLCASSSDNYNEQFFGPGTRLTVL.

CDR3 residues: CASSPGSYNSPLHF. CDR3 sequence (DNA): TGTGCCAGCAGCCCCGGCTCCTATAATTCACCCCTCCACTTT. This chain links TRBV7-8 with TRBJ1-6; D gene ambiguous. The CDR3 spans 14 residues. Per the germline V gene, CDR1 is SGHVS and CDR2 is FQNEAQ. V was shortened by 5 bases and J by 0 bases, with 5 bases between the two germline ends.

V and J are TRBV6-4 and TRBJ1-6; no clear D. Germline V gene lookup returns CDR1 MRHNA and CDR2 SNTAGT. The CDR3 spans 13 residues. V dropped 3 bases and J dropped 10 bases, with 10 bases sitting between them. The CDR3 bases are TGTGCCAGCAGTGAATTATTTAGCTCACCCCTCCACTTT. Translated, it gives CASSELFSSPLHF.

The V call is TRBV5-4, the J call TRBJ2-3; 11 nucleotides agree with TRBD2. Germline trimming cut 1 base from V and 2 bases from J; bases unmatched to any gene: 6. This CDR3 contains 17 residues. The germline CDR1 and CDR2 sequences are SGHNT and YYREEE (reference sequence). The CDR3 sequence: CASSLRLAGTYTDTQYF. The DNA for the CDR3 is TGTGCCAGCAGCTTGAGACTAGCGGGGACCTACACAGATACGCAGTATTTT. Looking up the rest from reference TRBV5-4 and TRBJ2-3 gives the full variable domain: ETGVTQSPTHLIKTRGQQVTLRCSSQSGHNTVSWYQQALGQGPQFIFQYYREEENGRGNFPPRFSGLQFPNYSSELNVNALELDDSALYLCASSLRLAGTYTDTQYFGPGTRLTVL.

The rearrangement uses TRBV6-6 and TRBJ2-3; 9 nucleotides agree with TRBD2. The CDR3 covers 13 residues. Per the germline V gene, CDR1 is MNHNY and CDR2 is SVGAGI (reference sequence). Losses at the gene ends were 8 bases for V and 3 bases for J; bases not matched to a gene: 3. CDR3 sequence: CASGSGGTDTQYF. The CDR3 nucleotides read TGTGCCAGCGGTAGCGGGGGTACAGATACGCAGTATTTT.

The J gene is TRBJ1-6, the V gene TRBV5-5, with TRBD1 matching over 8 bases. CDR1 is SGHKS and CDR2 is YYEKEE in the germline V gene (reference sequence). The CDR3 contains 15 residues. The junction had 3 bases not matched to a gene; V was cut back by 5 bases and J by 2 bases. CDR3 sequence: CASSDRGPYNSPLHF. CDR3 DNA sequence: TGTGCCAGCAGTGACAGGGGCCCCTATAATTCACCCCTCCACTTT. The full variable domain, completed using reference TRBV5-5 and TRBJ1-6, is DAGVTQSPTHLIKTRGQQVTLRCSPISGHKSVSWYQQVLGQGPQFIFQYYEKEERGRGNFPDRFSARQFPNYSSELNVNALLLGDSALYLCASSDRGPYNSPLHFGNGTRLTVT.

This chain connects TRBV6-6 to TRBJ1-2; maybe TRBD1 (5 bases). The CDR3 extends over 15 amino acids. Germline V gene lookup returns CDR1 MNHNY and CDR2 SVGAGI (reference sequence). V lost 7 bases and J lost 3, with 18 bases in between. This chain's CDR3 is CASNTGGAGYYGYTF. Written as DNA, the CDR3 is TGTGCCAGCAACACGGGGGGTGCTGGCTACTATGGCTACACCTTC.

The CDR3 loop is CASSDWEGGTANEQYF. CDR3 DNA: TGCGCCAGCAGTGATTGGGAAGGGGGAACCGCTAACGAGCAGTACTTC. The chain employs TRBV10-1 and TRBJ2-7; D perhaps matches TRBD1 (6 bases). The CDR3 runs to 16 residues. Between the trimmed V and J ends, which lost 3 bases and 5 bases, there was a span of 20 bases. Per the germline V gene, CDR1 is WNHNN and CDR2 is SYGVQD (reference sequence).

The rearrangement links TRBV12-5 to TRBJ2-2, with TRBD1 matching 12 bases. The CDR3 is made up of 19 amino acids. In germline, CDR1 is LGHNT, CDR2 FRNRAP. V was clipped by 1 base and J by 4 bases; unmatched bases: 10. The CDR3 DNA follows: TGTGCTAGTGGTTTGGGGCCCCGGGACAGGGGGCGCCCCACCGGGGAGCTGTTTTTT. This gives the protein CASGLGPRDRGRPTGELFF.

The chain carries TRBV4-2 and TRBJ2-7; D is possibly TRBD2 (5 bases). The CDR3 loop spans 14 amino acids. Trimming took off 1 base at V and 4 bases at J, with 11 bases between the two ends. The germline V gene has CDR1 LGHNA and CDR2 YNFKEQ. CDR3 coding DNA: TGTGCCAGCAGCCAAGTCGGGTCGGGGTACGAGCAGTACTTC. This encodes CASSQVGSGYEQYF.